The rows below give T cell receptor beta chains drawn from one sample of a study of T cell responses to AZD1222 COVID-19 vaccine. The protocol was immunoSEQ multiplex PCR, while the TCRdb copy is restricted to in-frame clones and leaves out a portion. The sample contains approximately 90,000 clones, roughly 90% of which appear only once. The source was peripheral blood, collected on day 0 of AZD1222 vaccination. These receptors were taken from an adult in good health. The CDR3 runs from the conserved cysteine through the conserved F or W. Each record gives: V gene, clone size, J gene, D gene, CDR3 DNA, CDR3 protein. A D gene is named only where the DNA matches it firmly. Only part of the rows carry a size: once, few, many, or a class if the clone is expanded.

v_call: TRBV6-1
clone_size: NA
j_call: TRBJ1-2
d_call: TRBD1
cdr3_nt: TGTGCCAGCAGTGAGACTCAGGGGGTCGGTGGCTACACCTTC
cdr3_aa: CASSETQGVGGYTF

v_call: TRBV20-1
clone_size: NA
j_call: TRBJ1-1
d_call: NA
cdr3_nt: TGCAGTGCTAGTCGGACGCCAAACACTGAAGCTTTCTTT
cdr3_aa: CSASRTPNTEAFF

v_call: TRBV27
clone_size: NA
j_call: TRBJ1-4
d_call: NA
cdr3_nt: TGTGCCAGCAGTTTATTATCCGGGGCAAATGAAAAACTGTTTTTT
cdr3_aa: CASSLLSGANEKLFF

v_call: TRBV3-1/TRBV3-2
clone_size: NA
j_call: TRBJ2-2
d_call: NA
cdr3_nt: TGTGCCAGCAGCCAACCCGGGACCGCACTCGCGGAGCTGTTTTTT
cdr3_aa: CASSQPGTALAELFF

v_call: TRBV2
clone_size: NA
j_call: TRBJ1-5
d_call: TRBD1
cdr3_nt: TGTGCCAGCAGCCCGACGACAGGGGGCGCCCATCAGCCCCAGCATTTT
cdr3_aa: CASSPTTGGAHQPQHF

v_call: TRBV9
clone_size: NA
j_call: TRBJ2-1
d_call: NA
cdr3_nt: TGTGCCAGCAGCGTAGGTGGGCAGGACTACAATGAGCAGTTCTTC
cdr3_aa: CASSVGGQDYNEQFF

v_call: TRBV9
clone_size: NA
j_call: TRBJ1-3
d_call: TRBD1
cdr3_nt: TGTGCCAGCAGCACCCTCGGGACAGGGGTACCTGGAAACACCATATATTTT
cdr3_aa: CASSTLGTGVPGNTIYF

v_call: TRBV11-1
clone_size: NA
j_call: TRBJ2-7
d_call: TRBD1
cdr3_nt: TGTGCCAGCAGCCACGGGACAGGGGCGAACGAGCAGTACTTC
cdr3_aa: CASSHGTGANEQYF

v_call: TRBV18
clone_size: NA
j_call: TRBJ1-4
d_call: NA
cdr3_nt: TGTGCCAGCTCGATCACTAATGAAAAACTGTTTTTT
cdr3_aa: CASSITNEKLFF

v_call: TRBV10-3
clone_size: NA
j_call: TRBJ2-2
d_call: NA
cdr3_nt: TGTGCCATCGGGACCTACACCGGGGAGCTGTTTTTT
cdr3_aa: CAIGTYTGELFF

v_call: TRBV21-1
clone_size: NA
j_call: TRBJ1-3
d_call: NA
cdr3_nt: TGTGCCAGCAGTTCTGGAAACACCATATATTTT
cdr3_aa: CASSSGNTIYF

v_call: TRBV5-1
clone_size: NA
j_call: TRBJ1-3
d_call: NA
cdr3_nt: TGCGCCAGCAGCTTGGCCACCGCGGGGGGCTCTGGAAACACCATATATTTT
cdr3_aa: CASSLATAGGSGNTIYF

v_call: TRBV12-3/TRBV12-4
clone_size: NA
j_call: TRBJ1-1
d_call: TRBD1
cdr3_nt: TGTGCCAGCAGTGAGACAGGGTATGGTGAAGCTTTCTTT
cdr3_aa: CASSETGYGEAFF

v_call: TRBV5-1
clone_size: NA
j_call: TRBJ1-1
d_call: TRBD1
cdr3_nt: TGCGCCAGCAGCTCAAGGACAGGGGGACCGAACACTGAAGCTTTCTTT
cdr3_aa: CASSSRTGGPNTEAFF

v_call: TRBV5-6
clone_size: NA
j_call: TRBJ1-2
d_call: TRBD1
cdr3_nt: TGTGCCAGCAGCAGGGGACAGACCTATGGCTACACCTTC
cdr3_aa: CASSRGQTYGYTF

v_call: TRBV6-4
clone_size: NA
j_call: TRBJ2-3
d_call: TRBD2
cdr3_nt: TGTGCCAGCAGTGGGTCGGGGGGAGGCACAGATACGCAGTATTTT
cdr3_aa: CASSGSGGGTDTQYF

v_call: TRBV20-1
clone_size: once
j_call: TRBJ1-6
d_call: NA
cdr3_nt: TGCAGTGCTAGTGACAGCACCAATTCACCCCTCCACTTT
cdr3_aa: CSASDSTNSPLHF

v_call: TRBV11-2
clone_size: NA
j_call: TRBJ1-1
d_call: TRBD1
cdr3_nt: TGTGCCAGCAGCCCGGACAGGGCGGCGGGAGCTTTCTTT
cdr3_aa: CASSPDRAAGAFF

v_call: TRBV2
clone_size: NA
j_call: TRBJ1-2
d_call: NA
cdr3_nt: TGTGCCAGCACCGACAGAACTAACTATGGCTACACCTTC
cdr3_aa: CASTDRTNYGYTF

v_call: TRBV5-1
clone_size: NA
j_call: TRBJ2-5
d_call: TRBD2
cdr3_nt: TGCGCCAGCAGCTTGGGCGGACTAGCGGGGGGGTCGGAGACCCAGTACTTC
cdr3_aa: CASSLGGLAGGSETQYF

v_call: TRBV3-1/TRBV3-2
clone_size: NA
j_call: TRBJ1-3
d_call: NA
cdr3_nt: TGTGCCAGCAGCCAAAGCGATTGGACGAGCTCTGGAAACACCATATATTTT
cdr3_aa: CASSQSDWTSSGNTIYF

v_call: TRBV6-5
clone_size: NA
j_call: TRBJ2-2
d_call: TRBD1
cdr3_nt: TGTGCCAGCAGTTACTCGACAGGGGGAGTAACCGGGGAGCTGTTTTTT
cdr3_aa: CASSYSTGGVTGELFF

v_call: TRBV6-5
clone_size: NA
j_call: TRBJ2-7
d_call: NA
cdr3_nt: TGTGCCAGCAACCGACAGTCTCACAACGAGCAGTACTTC
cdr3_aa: CASNRQSHNEQYF

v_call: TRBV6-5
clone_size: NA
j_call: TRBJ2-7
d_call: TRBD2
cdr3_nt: TGTGCCAGCAGTCCACGGACTAGCGGGACCAGCGAGCAGTACTTC
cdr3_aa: CASSPRTSGTSEQYF

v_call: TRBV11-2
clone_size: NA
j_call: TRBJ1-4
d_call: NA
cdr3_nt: TGTGCCAGCAGCTTAGACAGGGCAACTAATGAAAAACTGTTTTTT
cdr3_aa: CASSLDRATNEKLFF

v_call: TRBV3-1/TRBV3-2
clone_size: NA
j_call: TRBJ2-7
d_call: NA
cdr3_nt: TGTGCCAGCGGAAGGGCCCGGTACGAGCAGTACTTC
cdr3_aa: CASGRARYEQYF

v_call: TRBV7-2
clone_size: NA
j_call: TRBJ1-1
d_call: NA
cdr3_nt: TGTGCCAGCAGCTCGTCTGTCGGGGGGGACACTGAAGCTTTCTTT
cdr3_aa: CASSSSVGGDTEAFF

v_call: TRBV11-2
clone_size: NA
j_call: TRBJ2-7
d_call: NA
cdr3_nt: TGTGCCAGCAGCTTAAGCTCCTACGAGCAGTACTTC
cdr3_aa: CASSLSSYEQYF

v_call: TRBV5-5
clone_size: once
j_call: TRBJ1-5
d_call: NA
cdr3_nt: TGTGCCAGCAGCTTGGGGTCGAGTTCCGGGGGTAGCAATCAGCCCCAGCATTTT
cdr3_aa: CASSLGSSSGGSNQPQHF

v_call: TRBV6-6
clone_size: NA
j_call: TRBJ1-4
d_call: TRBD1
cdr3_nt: TGTGCCAGCAGTCGGGGACAGCCCACTGCAACTAATGAAAAACTGTTTTTT
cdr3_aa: CASSRGQPTATNEKLFF

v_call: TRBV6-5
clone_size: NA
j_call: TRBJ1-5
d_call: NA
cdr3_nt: TGTGCCAGCAGCCGAGGGTCGGGTCAGCCCCAGCATTTT
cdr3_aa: CASSRGSGQPQHF